A single sample is the source of the 29 T cell receptor beta chains below, sequenced in a study of shared clonotypes between healthy human individuals. Sequencing was performed with immunoSEQ multiplex PCR; in TCRdb, only in-frame clones are kept and a portion is missing. This sample has 1 million to 1.3 million clones; approximately 80% occur once, and the top ten carry 0.5% to 0.65%. Sample: memory CD4+ T cells from PBMCs. Subset of the sample: CD45RA-negative fraction. All receptors come from a man aged 18 to 29 in good health. Some clones in this sample may be carry-over from other donors' samples.

The rearrangement uses TRBV6-6 and TRBJ1-2; D unresolved. Trimming stripped 5 bases from V and 8 bases from J, with 18 bases between. Germline-derived CDR1 and CDR2 are MNHNY and SVGAGI (reference sequence). This CDR3 has 14 residues. In DNA, the CDR3 is TGTGCCAGCAGTGACCGGACTGTGACGGGAGGCTACACCTTC. This translates into CASSDRTVTGGYTF.

The chain joins TRBV5-6 to TRBJ1-1; D remains ambiguous. Trimming took off 3 bases at V and 0 bases at J, with 15 bases between the two ends. Germline lookup yields CDR1 SGHDT and CDR2 YYEEEE. The CDR3 sequence is 16 residues long. The CDR3 sequence is CASSSFGKHMNTEAFF. In DNA, the CDR3 is TGTGCCAGCAGCTCATTTGGCAAACACATGAACACTGAAGCTTTCTTT.

Turning to this clone: Different DNA sequences within this sample yield the same CDR3. The chain carries TRBV20-1 and TRBJ2-5, with a tentative D call TRBD2 (5 bases). Germline V gene lookup returns CDR1 DFQATT and CDR2 SNEGSKA (reference sequence). CDR3 size: 11 residues. V was pared by 3 bases and J by 3 bases, with 5 bases between. The CDR3 is CSASGEETQYF. Here the CDR3 DNA reads TGCAGTGCTAGCGGGGAAGAGACCCAGTACTTC.

The chain combines TRBV6-1 with TRBJ1-5, with a possible D match to TRBD1 (5 bases). From germline, CDR1 is MNHNS and CDR2 SASEGT. V lost 6 bases and J lost 5, with 17 bases in between. The CDR3 totals 15 residues. The CDR3 region has the DNA TGTGCCAGCAGGCGGGGCTCCGCGTTGGATCAGCCCCAGCATTTT. Residues: CASRRGSALDQPQHF.

CDR3 sequence reads: CSVLRGLNTEAFF. DNA of the CDR3: TGCAGCGTTCTCAGGGGACTGAACACTGAAGCTTTCTTT. This rearrangement joins TRBV29-1 to TRBJ1-1; maybe TRBD1 (6 bases). Germline assignment: CDR1 SQVTM and CDR2 ANQGSEA. CDR3 size: 13 residues. V was pared by 5 bases and J by 0 bases, with 10 bases between. Looking up the rest from reference TRBV29-1 and TRBJ1-1 gives the full variable domain: SAVISQKPSRDICQRGTSLTIQCQVDSQVTMMFWYRQQPGQSLTLIATANQGSEATYESGFVIDKFPISRPNLTFSTLTVSNMSPEDSSIYLCSVLRGLNTEAFFGQGTRLTVV.

This clone was recorded once. The rearrangement links TRBV27 to TRBJ2-2; D remains unclear. The V gene's germline CDR1 is MNHEY and CDR2 SMNVEV (reference sequence). V lost 10 bases and J lost 0, with 3 bases in between. CDR3 length: 11 residues. As DNA, the CDR3 is TGTGCCAATACGAACACCGGGGAGCTGTTTTTT. This encodes CANTNTGELFF.

This chain uses TRBV28 with TRBJ2-1; D ambiguous. The ends were cut back, 7 bases at V and 6 bases at J, with 10 bases in the middle. Per germline, CDR1 MDHEN and CDR2 SYDVKM. The CDR3 runs 12 residues. The CDR3 region has the DNA TGTGCCAGCACCCCCCAAGGCAATGAGCAGTTCTTC. This encodes CASTPQGNEQFF. Full variable domain (remainder filled in from reference TRBV28 and TRBJ2-1): DVKVTQSSRYLVKRTGEKVFLECVQDMDHENMFWYRQDPGLGLRLIYFSYDVKMKEKGDIPEGYSVSREKKERFSLILESASTNQTSMYLCASTPQGNEQFFGPGTRLTVL.

This clone has just a few counts. The chain uses TRBV4-1 and TRBJ2-6, with a weak D call TRBD2 (6 bases). The CDR3 loop spans 19 amino acids. CDR1 is MGHRA and CDR2 is YSYEKL in the germline V gene. Between the trimmed V and J ends, which lost 1 base and 0 bases, there was a span of 16 bases. The CDR3 here is CASSQVFQGLSSGANVLTF. CDR3 bases: TGCGCCAGCAGCCAAGTGTTCCAGGGACTGAGCTCTGGGGCCAACGTCCTGACTTTC.

J is TRBJ2-5 and V is TRBV10-3; 10 positions agree with TRBD2. The DNA end favors TRBJ2-7, so the J call may be wrong. Germline assignment: CDR1 ENHRY and CDR2 SYGVKD. This CDR3 is 15 amino acids long. For the CDR3, the DNA is TGTGCCACCCAACGCGCTAGCGGGAGCTCCTACGAGCAGTACTTC. Translation gives CATQRASGSSYEQYF.

This clone was detected only once. The rearrangement links TRBV7-8 to TRBJ1-1; D is undetermined. CDR3 length: 16 residues. Germline V gene data show CDR1 as SGHVS and CDR2 as FQNEAQ. The V end was cut by 3 bases, the J end by 0 bases, with 14 bases between. CDR3 in amino acids: CASSLGTYTVNTEAFF. The CDR3 DNA reads as TGTGCCAGCAGCTTGGGAACCTATACAGTGAACACTGAAGCTTTCTTT.

With regard to this clone: The sample has other DNA sequences that encode this CDR3 too. This chain joins TRBV15 and TRBJ2-1; D remains ambiguous. Looked up from germline, CDR1 is LNHNV and CDR2 is YYDKDF (reference sequence). V lost 5 bases and J lost 4, with 3 bases in between. The CDR3 loop spans 11 amino acids. CDR3 bases: TGTGCCACCAGCGCGTACAATGAGCAGTTCTTC. It translates to CATSAYNEQFF.

This clone appeared a single time. This rearrangement joins TRBV27 to TRBJ2-4; tentative D call: TRBD2 (6 bases). This CDR3 contains 14 residues. V shed 7 bases and J shed 6 bases, with 16 bases lying between them. Looked up from germline, CDR1 is MNHEY and CDR2 is SMNVEV (reference sequence). In DNA, the CDR3 is TGTGCCAGCAACCCCGGGACTGGGGGAAACATTCAGTACTTC. Protein sequence: CASNPGTGGNIQYF.

This clone occurred once. The chain has TRBV7-8 and TRBJ1-5; no firm D call. The V and J ends lost 1 base and 7 bases respectively, with 14 bases between them. The CDR3 totals 15 residues. The germline V gene encodes CDR1 SGHVS and CDR2 FQNEAQ. The DNA for the CDR3 is TGTGCCAGCAGCTTAGATCGGGAACCTAAGCAGCCCCAGCATTTT. This codes for CASSLDREPKQPQHF.

This rearrangement joins TRBV5-1 to TRBJ2-7; 7 bases agree with TRBD1. CDR1 is SGHRS, CDR2 YFSETQ, per germline. The CDR3 extends over 15 amino acids. V was pared by 4 bases and J by 2 bases, with 9 bases of the junction left unmatched. DNA of the CDR3: TGCGCCAGCAGCGGGACCGGGACAGCTACCTACGAGCAGTACTTC. Its protein is CASSGTGTATYEQYF.

This chain joins TRBV30 and TRBJ2-2, with D unresolved. CDR1 is GTSNPN and CDR2 is SVGIG in the germline V gene (reference sequence). The CDR3 has 12 residues. Trimming removed 6 bases at V and 1 base at J, with 6 bases between. The CDR3 DNA reads TGTGCCTGTGAACAGAACACCGGGGAGCTGTTTTTT. Its protein product is CACEQNTGELFF.

The chain carries TRBV19 and TRBJ2-7, with a weak D call TRBD2 (6 bases). The germline V and J ends were trimmed by 4 bases and 7 bases, with 11 bases remaining between them. CDR1 and CDR2 from the germline V gene are LNHDA and SQIVND (reference sequence). The CDR3 is made up of 12 amino acids. The DNA of the CDR3 is TGTGCCAGTAGTACCTTCGGAGGGGAGCAGTACTTC. This gives the protein CASSTFGGEQYF.

The chain links TRBV15 to TRBJ2-7; D is uncertain. The germline CDR1 and CDR2 sequences are LNHNV and YYDKDF (reference sequence). The germline V and J ends were trimmed by 1 base and 2 bases, with 12 bases remaining between them. The CDR3 contains 15 residues. The CDR3 spells CATSRGLTMTYEQYF. CDR3 coding DNA: TGTGCCACCAGCAGAGGACTTACGATGACCTACGAGCAGTACTTC.

This chain joins TRBV5-1 and TRBJ2-7; TRBD2 aligns across 11 bases. J was trimmed by 6 bases and V by 0 bases; bases with no gene match: 5. The CDR3 runs 15 residues. Germline CDR1 and CDR2: SGHRS and YFSETQ. CDR3 region: CASSLELAGEGEQYF. The CDR3 region has the DNA TGCGCCAGCAGCTTGGAACTAGCGGGAGAGGGCGAGCAGTACTTC.

The V call is TRBV9, the J call TRBJ1-3, with 7 bases matching TRBD1. This CDR3 comprises 15 residues. Germline lookup yields CDR1 SGDLS and CDR2 YYNGEE. V trimming: 5 bases; J trimming: 8 bases; junction bases outside the gene matches: 13. The CDR3 protein is CASRPQTGSRDTIYF. CDR3 DNA sequence: TGTGCCAGCAGACCCCAGACAGGGAGTCGAGACACCATATATTTT. The full variable domain, its missing parts supplied by reference TRBV9 and TRBJ1-3, is DSGVTQTPKHLITATGQRVTLRCSPRSGDLSVYWYQQSLDQGLQFLIQYYNGEERAKGNILERFSAQQFPDLHSELNLSSLELGDSALYFCASRPQTGSRDTIYFGEGSWLTVV.

The chain couples TRBV7-9 to TRBJ1-2; TRBD1 matches at 9 bases. Germline values: CDR1 SEHNR, CDR2 FQNEAQ (reference sequence). The CDR3 runs to 14 residues. Unmatched junction bases numbered 7, after V lost 5 bases and J lost 6 bases. CDR3 protein: CASSHRQGEDGYTF. The CDR3 DNA reads TGTGCCAGCAGCCACAGACAGGGGGAGGATGGCTACACCTTC.

The chain has TRBV29-1 and TRBJ1-4, with unresolved D. The CDR3 totals 11 residues. Trimming shortened V by 7 bases and J by 12 bases, and 15 bases separated the two germline ends. CDR1 is SQVTM, CDR2 ANQGSEA, per germline. The CDR3 nucleotides read TGCAGCGCCCTGACGGGCATGGAACTGTTTTTT. It translates to CSALTGMELFF.

V is TRBV18 and J is TRBJ2-2, with D uncertain. V lost 2 bases, J lost 6 bases, and 7 bases lay in between. The V gene's germline CDR1 is KGHSH and CDR2 LQKENI. CDR3 size: 13 residues. CDR3 sequence reads: CASSPSQAGELFF. The CDR3 coding sequence is TGTGCCAGCTCACCAAGCCAGGCCGGGGAGCTGTTTTTT.

This rearrangement joins TRBV28 to TRBJ2-3, with 8 bases fitting TRBD2. Germline V gene data show CDR1 as MDHEN and CDR2 as SYDVKM. CDR3 length equals 15 residues. The ends lost 2 bases at V and 2 bases at J; junction bases unmatched: 3. The CDR3 reads CASSLGGLVTDTQYF. CDR3 coding DNA: TGTGCCAGCAGTTTAGGGGGACTAGTCACAGATACGCAGTATTTT.

The J gene is TRBJ2-5, the V gene TRBV18; possible D gene TRBD2, 5 bases. Trimming shortened V by 2 bases and J by 4 bases, and 14 bases separated the two germline ends. The CDR3 has 15 residues. Germline V gives CDR1 KGHSH, CDR2 LQKENI. The CDR3 nucleotides are TGTGCCAGCTCACCAGAGGGTATCTCCCGAGAGACCCAGTACTTC. This codes for CASSPEGISRETQYF.

V is TRBV7-2 and J is TRBJ1-2, with 7 bases identical to TRBD1. The CDR3 sequence is 14 residues long. The V and J ends lost 5 bases and 4 bases, in that order; junction bases with no gene match: 7. Germline-derived CDR1 and CDR2 are SGHTA and FQGNSA. The CDR3: CASSPSRDSYGYTF. CDR3 DNA: TGTGCCAGCAGCCCGTCCCGGGACAGCTATGGCTACACCTTC.

The chain combines TRBV12-1 with TRBJ2-1. TRBV12-1 is a known pseudogene. This CDR3 is built from 14 residues. The CDR3 nucleotides read TGTGCCAGCAGCTCGTGTGGGGACTACAATGAGCAGTTCTTC. Translation gives CASSSCGDYNEQFF.

The chain combines TRBV28 with TRBJ2-1; 10 nucleotides match TRBD2. The V segment lost 2 bases and the J segment 6 bases; nucleotides outside the gene matches: 4. The CDR3 has 15 amino acids. CDR1 is MDHEN and CDR2 is SYDVKM in the germline V gene. CDR3 sequence reads: CASSLVAGGFNEQFF. The CDR3 coding sequence is TGTGCCAGCAGTTTAGTAGCGGGGGGATTCAATGAGCAGTTCTTC.

Details on this clone: This CDR3 is also generated by other DNA sequences in the sample. The chain recombines TRBV5-1 with TRBJ1-2, with a possible D match to TRBD1 (6 bases). This CDR3 is 13 amino acids long. Per germline, CDR1 SGHRS and CDR2 YFSETQ. V was trimmed by 2 bases and J by 6 bases, leaving 11 bases between them. The CDR3 protein is CASSLQGTDGYTF. CDR3 bases: TGCGCCAGCAGCTTACAGGGCACTGATGGCTACACCTTC.

This chain connects TRBV18 to TRBJ1-4, with D uncertain. Deletions cut 3 bases from V and 2 bases from J, with 16 bases between. Germline V CDR1 and CDR2: KGHSH, LQKENI. This CDR3 has 17 amino acids. For the CDR3, the DNA is TGTGCCAGCTCACCCGAGGGAGGGCAGAAGACTAATGAAAAACTGTTTTTT. Encoded protein: CASSPEGGQKTNEKLFF.